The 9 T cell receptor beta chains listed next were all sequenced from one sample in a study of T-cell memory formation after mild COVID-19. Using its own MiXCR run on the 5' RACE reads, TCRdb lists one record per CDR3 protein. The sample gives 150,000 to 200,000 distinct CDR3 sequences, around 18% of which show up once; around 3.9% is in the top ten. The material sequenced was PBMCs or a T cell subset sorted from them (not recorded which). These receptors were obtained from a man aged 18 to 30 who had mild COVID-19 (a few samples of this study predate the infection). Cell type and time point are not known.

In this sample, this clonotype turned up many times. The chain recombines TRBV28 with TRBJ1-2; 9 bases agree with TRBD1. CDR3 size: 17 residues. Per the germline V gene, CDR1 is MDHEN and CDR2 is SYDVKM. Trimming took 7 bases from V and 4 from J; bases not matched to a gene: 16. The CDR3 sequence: CASIGGQGLGFAYGYTF. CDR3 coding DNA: TGTGCCAGCATTGGGGGACAGGGATTAGGGTTCGCCTATGGCTACACCTTC.

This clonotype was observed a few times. CDR3 nucleotide sequence: TGCGCCAGCAGCCCTCAGGGTGAAATGAACACTGAAGCTTTCTTT. The encoded protein is CASSPQGEMNTEAFF. The J gene is TRBJ1-1, the V gene TRBV4-3, with D possibly matching TRBD1 (5 bases). The germline CDR1 and CDR2 sequences are LGHNA and YSLEER. Trimming took 4 bases from V and 0 from J, leaving 12 bases between them. CDR3 length: 15 amino acids.

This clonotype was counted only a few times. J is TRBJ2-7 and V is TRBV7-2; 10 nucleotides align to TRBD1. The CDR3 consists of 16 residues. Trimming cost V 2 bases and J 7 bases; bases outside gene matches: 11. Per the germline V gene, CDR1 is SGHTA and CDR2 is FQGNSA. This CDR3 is CASSLSLTGGGGEQYV. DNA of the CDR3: TGTGCCAGCAGCTTATCCTTGACAGGGGGCGGAGGGGAGCAGTACGTC.

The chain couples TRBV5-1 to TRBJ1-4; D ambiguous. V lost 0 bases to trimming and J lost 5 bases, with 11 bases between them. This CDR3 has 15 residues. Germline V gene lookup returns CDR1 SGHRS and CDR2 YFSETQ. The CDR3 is CASSLAGGSNEKLFF. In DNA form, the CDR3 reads TGCGCCAGCAGCTTGGCGGGAGGGAGCAATGAAAAACTGTTTTTT. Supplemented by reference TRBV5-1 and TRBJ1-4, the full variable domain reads KAGVTQTPRYLIKTRGQQVTLSCSPISGHRSVSWYQQTPGQGLQFLFEYFSETQRNKGNFPGRFSGRQFSNSRSEMNVSTLELGDSALYLCASSLAGGSNEKLFFGSGTQLSVL.

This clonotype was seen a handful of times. For the CDR3, the DNA is TGTGCCAGCAGCCAAGATCAGGCCACCACGCAGTATTTT. Residues: CASSQDQATTQYF. The V and J genes are TRBV14 and TRBJ2-3; no clear D. Trimming cost V 0 bases and J 9 bases, with 10 bases left between them. The CDR3 sequence is 13 residues long. Germline CDR1 SGHDN, CDR2 FVKESK.

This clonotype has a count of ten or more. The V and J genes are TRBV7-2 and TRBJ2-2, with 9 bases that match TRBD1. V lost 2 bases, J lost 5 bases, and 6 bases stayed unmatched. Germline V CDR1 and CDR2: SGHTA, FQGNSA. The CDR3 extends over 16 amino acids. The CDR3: CASSLTGTGWTGELFF. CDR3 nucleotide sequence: TGTGCCAGCAGCTTAACCGGGACAGGGTGGACCGGGGAGCTGTTTTTT.

This CDR3 reads CASSTGFRTDTQYF. In DNA, the CDR3 is TGTGCCAGCAGTACCGGGTTCCGCACAGATACGCAGTATTTT. The chain is built from TRBV2 and TRBJ2-3; D gene unclear. Germline V lookup: CDR1 SNHLY, CDR2 FYNNEI. V lost 5 bases to trimming and J lost 1 base, with 10 bases between them. CDR3 length equals 14 residues. Supplemented by reference TRBV2 and TRBJ2-3, the full variable domain reads EPEVTQTPSHQVTQMGQEVILRCVPISNHLYFYWYRQILGQKVEFLVSFYNNEISEKSEIFDDQFSVERPDGSNFTLKIRSTKLEDSAMYFCASSTGFRTDTQYFGPGTRLTVL.

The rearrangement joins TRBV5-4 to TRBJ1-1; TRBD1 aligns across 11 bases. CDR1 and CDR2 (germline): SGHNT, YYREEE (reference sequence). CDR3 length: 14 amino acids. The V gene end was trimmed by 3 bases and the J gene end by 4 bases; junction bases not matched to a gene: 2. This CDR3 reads CASSSGTGGTEAFF. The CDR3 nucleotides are TGTGCCAGCAGCTCGGGGACAGGGGGCACTGAAGCTTTCTTT.

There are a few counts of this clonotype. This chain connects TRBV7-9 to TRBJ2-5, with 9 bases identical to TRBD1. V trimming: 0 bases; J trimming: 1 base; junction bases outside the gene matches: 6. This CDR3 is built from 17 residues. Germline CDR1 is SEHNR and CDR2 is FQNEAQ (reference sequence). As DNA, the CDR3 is TGTGCCAGCAGCTTAGCGTTCGGGACAGGGAGCCAAGAGACCCAGTACTTC. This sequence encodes CASSLAFGTGSQETQYF.